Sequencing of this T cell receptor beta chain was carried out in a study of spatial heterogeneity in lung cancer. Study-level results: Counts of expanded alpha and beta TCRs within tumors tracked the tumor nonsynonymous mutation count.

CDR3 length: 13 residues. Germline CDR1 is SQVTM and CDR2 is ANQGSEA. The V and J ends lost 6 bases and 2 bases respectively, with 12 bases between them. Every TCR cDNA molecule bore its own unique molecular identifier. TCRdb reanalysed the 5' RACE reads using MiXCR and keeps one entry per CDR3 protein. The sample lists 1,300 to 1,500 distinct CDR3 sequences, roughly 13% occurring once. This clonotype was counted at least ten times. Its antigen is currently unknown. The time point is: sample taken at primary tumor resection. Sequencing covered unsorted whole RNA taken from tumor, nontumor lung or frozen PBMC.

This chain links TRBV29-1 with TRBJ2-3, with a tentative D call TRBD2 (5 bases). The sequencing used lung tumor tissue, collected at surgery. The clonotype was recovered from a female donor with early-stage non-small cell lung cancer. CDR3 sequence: CSVVDGNTDTQYF. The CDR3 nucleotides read TGCAGCGTCGTGGACGGGAACACAGATACGCAGTATTTT.